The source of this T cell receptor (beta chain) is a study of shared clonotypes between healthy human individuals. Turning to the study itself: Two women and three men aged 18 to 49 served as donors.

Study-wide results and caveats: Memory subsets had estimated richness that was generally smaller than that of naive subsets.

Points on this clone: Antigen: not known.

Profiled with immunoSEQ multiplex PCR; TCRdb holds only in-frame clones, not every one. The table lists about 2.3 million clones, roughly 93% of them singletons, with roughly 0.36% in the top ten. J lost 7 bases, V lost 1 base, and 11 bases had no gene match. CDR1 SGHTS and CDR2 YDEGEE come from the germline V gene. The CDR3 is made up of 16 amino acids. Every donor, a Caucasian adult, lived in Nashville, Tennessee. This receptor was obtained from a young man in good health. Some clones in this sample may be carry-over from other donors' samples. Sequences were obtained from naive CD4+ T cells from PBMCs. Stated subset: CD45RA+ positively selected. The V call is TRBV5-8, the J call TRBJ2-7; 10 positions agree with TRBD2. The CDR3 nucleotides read TGTGCCAGCAGCTTGTCCAGCGCGCTAGCGGGAGAGGAGCAGTACTTC. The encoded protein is CASSLSSALAGEEQYF.